This TCR beta chain derives from a study of Graves' ophthalmopathy and Graves' hyperthyroidism. Across the study: Samples of peripheral blood were obtained at initial diagnosis, prior to treatment of any kind. Overall study findings and caveats: Sensitivity of approximately 88% and specificity of less than 82% were achieved when a 13-signature model separated ophthalmopathy from stable hyperthyroidism.

RNA transcripts yielded amplified TCR beta CDR3 regions. HTBI primers primed a first-round RT-PCR, and a second-round multiplex PCR followed. TCRdb used MiXCR to reprocess the multiplex PCR reads, holding one entry per CDR3 protein. Of a few hundred thousand distinct CDR3 sequences in the sample, approximately 17% were seen once. In this sample, this clonotype turned up a few times. What it recognizes is unknown. Diagnosis used clinical symptoms, serum thyroxine, TRAb, thyroid ultrasound and orbital computed tomography. It was from roughly 10 ml of fresh peripheral blood that the PBMCs came. V lost 3 bases and J 0 bases, leaving 13 bases between the germline ends. The CDR3 runs to 15 residues. CDR1 and CDR2 from the germline V gene are SGDLS and YYNGEE.

The TCR originated in an adult woman with stable Graves' hyperthyroidism. The sample comprised peripheral blood. The chain carries TRBV9 and TRBJ2-7; D might be TRBD1 (6 bases). As DNA, the CDR3 is TGTGCCAGCAGCGCCTCCGGGGACATCTCCTACGAGCAGTACTTC. This translates into CASSASGDISYEQYF.